One sample yielded the 3 T cell receptor beta chains listed below, sequenced in a study of T cell responses to AZD1222 COVID-19 vaccine. Repertoires were generated with immunoSEQ multiplex PCR, while TCRdb's copy carries only in-frame clones and drops some. The top ten hold around 1.6% of the sample, which has about 140,000 clones, 85% to 90% seen once. Sequenced here: peripheral blood, sampled on day 0 of AZD1222 vaccination. These receptors were obtained from an adult in good health.

Notes on this clone: A read error is likely, as this CDR3 ends without the conserved phenylalanine or tryptophan. No DNA is shown, since the ends of the CDR3 on it are uncertain; the CDR3 is the one TCRdb lists. The rearrangement links TRBV2 to TRBJ2-7; TRBD1 is the table's D call, not checked against the DNA. Per the germline V gene, CDR1 is SNHLY and CDR2 is FYNNEI. The CDR3 spans 13 residues, counting both ends. The chain's CDR3 is CASVDSDRQGAGL.

The V and J genes are TRBV19 and TRBJ1-2; maybe TRBD1 (6 bases). The CDR3 contains 16 residues. Germline V gene sequence: CDR1 LNHDA, CDR2 SQIVND (reference sequence). V was trimmed by 4 bases and J by 0 bases, leaving 15 bases between them. This CDR3 reads CASSRTDSVTNYGYTF. In DNA form, the CDR3 reads TGTGCCAGTAGTAGGACGGACAGTGTCACTAACTATGGCTACACCTTC.

In this sample, this clone turned up once. The chain links TRBV6-1 to TRBJ1-6; no clear D gene. Germline loops: CDR1 MNHNS, CDR2 SASEGT. The CDR3 sequence is 13 residues long. V was shortened by 5 bases and J by 7 bases, with 9 bases between the two germline ends. This CDR3 reads CASSWENNSPLHF. Written as DNA, the CDR3 is TGTGCCAGCAGTTGGGAGAACAATTCACCCCTCCACTTT.